These T cell receptor beta chains were read from a single sample in a study of shared clonotypes between healthy human individuals. Only in-frame clones appear in the TCRdb table, and some are missing; sequencing was by immunoSEQ multiplex PCR. The data show about 2.2 million clones, with roughly 93% seen just once and around 1.7% held by the top ten. The specimen was naive CD8+ T cells from PBMCs. The receptors were sampled from a man younger than 35 in good health. Some clones in this sample may be carry-over from other donors' samples. CDR3s include the opening cysteine and the closing phenylalanine or tryptophan. The order of the fields is CDR3 protein, CDR3 DNA, V gene, D gene, CDR3 length, clone size, J gene. A D gene is named only where the DNA matches it firmly. Rows may omit the clone size; those that give it use once, few, many or a size class.

CASSLRQGDPGEQYF	TGCGCCAGCAGCTTAAGGCAGGGCGACCCGGGAGAGCAGTACTTC	TRBV5-1	.	15	.	TRBJ2-7
CASSAGALNQPQHF	TGTGCCAGCAGTGCCGGGGCGTTAAATCAGCCCCAGCATTTT	TRBV2	.	14	.	TRBJ1-5
CASSLAGGEQYF	TGTGCCAGCAGCTTAGCTGGGGGCGAGCAGTACTTC	TRBV7-8	.	12	.	TRBJ2-7
CASSVGSSGKHEQYF	TGTGCCAGCAGCGTAGGTAGTAGCGGGAAACACGAGCAGTACTTC	TRBV9	TRBD2	15	once	TRBJ2-7
CASSEPKEPGQLMNTEAFF	TGTGCCAGCAGTGAACCCAAAGAACCGGGACAGCTTATGAACACTGAAGCTTTCTTT	TRBV2	TRBD1	19	once	TRBJ1-1
CASSSRDPYEQYF	TGTGCCAGCAGCTCCCGGGACCCCTACGAGCAGTACTTC	TRBV13	.	13	.	TRBJ2-7
CATRQGLGGELFF	TGTGCCACCCGACAGGGACTGGGCGGGGAGCTGTTTTTT	TRBV27	.	13	.	TRBJ2-2
CASSYAGGDYGYTF	TGTGCCAGCAGTTATGCGGGGGGCGACTATGGCTACACCTTC	TRBV6-5	.	14	.	TRBJ1-2
CASSYSYRGETQYF	TGTGCCAGCAGTTACTCCTACCGGGGGGAGACCCAGTACTTC	TRBV6-7	.	14	.	TRBJ2-5
CASSLGRVYGYTF	TGTGCCAGCAGCTTGGGTAGAGTCTATGGCTACACCTTC	TRBV5-4	.	13	.	TRBJ1-2
CASSLDYSYNEQFF	TGTGCCAGCAGCCTAGACTACTCCTACAATGAGCAGTTCTTC	TRBV7-9	.	14	once	TRBJ2-1
CASSQDSGSGYEQYF	TGCGCCAGCAGCCAAGACTCCGGAAGCGGCTACGAGCAGTACTTC	TRBV4-1	.	15	.	TRBJ2-7
CASSIRGANAYEQYF	TGTGCCAGTAGTATAAGGGGAGCGAACGCCTACGAGCAGTACTTC	TRBV19	.	15	.	TRBJ2-7
CASSQWNTLGVGEKLFF	TGTGCCAGCAGCCAATGGAATACATTAGGGGTGGGGGAAAAACTGTTTTTT	TRBV4-2	.	17	.	TRBJ1-4
CASSSKSLTGTGDYEQYF	TGCGCCAGCAGCTCCAAAAGTTTAACCGGGACAGGGGACTACGAGCAGTACTTC	TRBV5-1	TRBD1	18	.	TRBJ2-7
CSVEGGDLRETQYF	TGCAGCGTTGAAGGAGGGGATCTACGGGAGACCCAGTACTTC	TRBV29-1	.	14	.	TRBJ2-5
CASSSVPGQVAYEQYF	TGTGCCAGCAGTTCGGTCCCAGGACAGGTAGCCTACGAGCAGTACTTC	TRBV28	TRBD1	16	.	TRBJ2-7
CASSYPGQPQHF	TGTGCCAGCAGTTACCCGGGCCAGCCCCAGCATTTT	TRBV27	.	12	.	TRBJ1-5
CASSYSPVTGELFF	TGTGCCAGCAGTTACTCGCCAGTCACCGGGGAGCTGTTTTTT	TRBV6-5	.	14	once	TRBJ2-2
CASSLVRTSGGEQYF	TGCGCCAGCAGCTTGGTTCGGACTAGCGGGGGCGAGCAGTACTTC	TRBV5-1	TRBD2	15	.	TRBJ2-7
CASSLVAGYQETQYF	TGTGCCAGCAGCTTAGTAGCGGGATACCAAGAGACCCAGTACTTC	TRBV11-2	TRBD2	15	.	TRBJ2-5
CATSRDSPVWAGGQDEQFF	TGTGCCACCAGCAGAGATTCCCCCGTTTGGGCGGGAGGGCAAGATGAGCAGTTCTTC	TRBV15	TRBD2	19	.	TRBJ2-1
CAILQGAPGEQFF	TGTGCCATCTTGCAGGGGGCGCCCGGTGAGCAGTTCTTC	TRBV10-3	TRBD1	13	.	TRBJ2-1
CASSSDVGPGLAGPGELFF	TGCGCCAGCAGCTCCGACGTAGGTCCGGGACTAGCGGGCCCCGGGGAGCTGTTTTTT	TRBV5-1	TRBD2	19	.	TRBJ2-2
CAISDVGTEAFF	TGTGCCATCAGTGATGTGGGGACTGAAGCTTTCTTT	TRBV10-3	.	12	.	TRBJ1-1
CASSFTGGTNEKLFF	TGTGCCAGCAGTTTTACAGGGGGCACTAATGAAAAACTGTTTTTT	TRBV11-2	TRBD1	15	.	TRBJ1-4
CASSPYRWNEQFF	TGTGCCAGCAGTCCGTACCGATGGAATGAGCAGTTCTTC	TRBV27	.	13	.	TRBJ2-1
CAWSVLLEGEAFF	TGTGCCTGGAGTGTACTACTCGAGGGGGAAGCTTTCTTT	TRBV30	.	13	few	TRBJ1-1
CATSRGGPGEPQHF	TGTGCCACGAGTCGGGGAGGCCCTGGGGAGCCCCAGCATTTT	TRBV7-8	.	14	.	TRBJ1-5
CASSFRDRVFAEAFF	TGTGCCAGCAGCTTCCGGGACAGGGTGTTCGCTGAAGCTTTCTTT	TRBV7-9	TRBD1	15	.	TRBJ1-1
CASSPGQVPYEQYF	TGTGCCAGCAGTCCAGGACAGGTACCCTACGAGCAGTACTTC	TRBV27	TRBD1	14	.	TRBJ2-7
CASSTQQGMNTEAFF	TGTGCCAGCAGCACCCAACAGGGGATGAACACTGAAGCTTTCTTT	TRBV7-9	TRBD1	15	.	TRBJ1-1
CASTPAPGRGYEQYF	TGTGCCAGCACTCCAGCCCCAGGCCGGGGGTACGAGCAGTACTTC	TRBV28	.	15	once	TRBJ2-7
CASSSSGEATEAFF	TGTGCCAGCAGTTCCTCAGGGGAGGCCACTGAAGCTTTCTTT	TRBV6-4	.	14	few	TRBJ1-1
CASSSTGPEPDTQYF	TGTGCCAGCAGTTCAACAGGTCCCGAGCCGGATACGCAGTATTTT	TRBV28	.	15	.	TRBJ2-3
CASSQTAHGDQPQHF	TGTGCCAGCAGTCAGACGGCTCATGGTGACCAGCCCCAGCATTTT	TRBV27	.	15	.	TRBJ1-5
CAWSDPLRTYNEQFF	TGTGCCTGGAGTGACCCTCTGAGAACCTACAATGAGCAGTTCTTC	TRBV30	.	15	.	TRBJ2-1
CASSPGTGYLNTEAFF	TGTGCCAGCAGCCCCGGGACAGGTTATCTGAACACTGAAGCTTTCTTT	TRBV7-8	TRBD1	16	.	TRBJ1-1
CATGQLSSYEQYF	TGTGCCACCGGACAGCTGAGCTCCTACGAGCAGTACTTC	TRBV27	.	13	.	TRBJ2-7
CASRGVPYNEQFF	TGTGCCAGCCGGGGCGTGCCTTACAATGAGCAGTTCTTC	TRBV5-8	.	13	.	TRBJ2-1
CASKDQGYNTEAFF	TGTGCCAGCAAGGACCAGGGGTATAACACTGAAGCTTTCTTT	TRBV27	.	14	.	TRBJ1-1
CASSAVLGNEQFF	TGTGCCAGCAGCGCCGTCTTGGGCAATGAGCAGTTCTTC	TRBV9	.	13	.	TRBJ2-1